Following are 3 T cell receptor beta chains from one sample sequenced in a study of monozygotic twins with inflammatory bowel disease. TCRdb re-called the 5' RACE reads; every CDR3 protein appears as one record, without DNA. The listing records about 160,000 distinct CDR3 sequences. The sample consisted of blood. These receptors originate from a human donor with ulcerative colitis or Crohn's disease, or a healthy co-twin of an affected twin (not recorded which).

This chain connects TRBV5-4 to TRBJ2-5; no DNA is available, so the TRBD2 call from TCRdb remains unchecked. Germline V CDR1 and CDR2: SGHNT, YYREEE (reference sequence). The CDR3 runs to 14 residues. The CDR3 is CASRDSQGGETQYF.

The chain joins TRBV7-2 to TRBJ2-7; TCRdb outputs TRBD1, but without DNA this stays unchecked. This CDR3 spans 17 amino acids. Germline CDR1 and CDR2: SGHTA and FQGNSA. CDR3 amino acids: CASSSHLTGTGSAEQYF.

CDR3 protein: CATRDSLQQTQYF. This chain uses TRBV24-1 with TRBJ2-5. The germline gives CDR1 KGHDR, CDR2 SFDVKD. The CDR3 is 13 amino acids.